This T cell receptor beta chain was obtained from a study of human thymus T cells. Resected material from corrective heart surgery provided the thymus tissue analysed. Healthy Finnish infants undergoing corrective surgery for congenital heart defects were used as donors. The data were produced by immunoSEQ multiplex PCR, yet TCRdb's version contains in-frame clones alone and is incomplete. The sample lists roughly 77,000 clones; 90% to 95% were seen once. Broader study findings: Unrelated individuals had highly overlapping thymic repertoires, as reported in related research. Thymic and blood repertoires appeared to show biased V and J gene usage.

To note about this clone: Its antigen remains unidentified.

V was shortened by 2 bases and J by 1 base, with 14 bases between the two germline ends. CDR1 and CDR2 (germline): SGHTA, FQGNSA. This CDR3 comprises 16 residues. The sample consisted of thymus tissue. The receptor was derived from a girl under three years old with a congenital heart defect but otherwise immunologically healthy. The V call is TRBV7-2, the J call TRBJ1-1; D is undetermined. The CDR3 DNA reads TGTGCCAGCAGCTTAATTGGAAACACCTCGAACACTGAAGCTTTCTTT. It translates to CASSLIGNTSNTEAFF.